These 11 T cell receptor beta chains originate from one sample sequenced in a study of T-cell reconstitution after alpha-beta-depleted transplantation in children. A TCRbeta library incorporating unique molecular identifiers was prepared. TCRdb recomputed calls from the PCR reads with MiXCR, one row per CDR3 protein. This table has about 980,000 distinct CDR3 sequences, roughly 29% appearing once. The material sequenced was PBMCs, mostly from graft donor cells, taken 360 days after TCRalphabeta/CD19-depleted stem cell transplant. The source is a boy under three years old who had a stem cell transplant for SCID, so the T cells may come from the graft donor.

This clonotype has only a few counts. The chain is built from TRBV5-1 and TRBJ2-5; tentatively, D is TRBD2 (5 bases). V lost 7 bases and J 5 bases, leaving 12 bases between the germline ends. Germline CDR1 is SGHRS and CDR2 is YFSETQ. This CDR3 has 12 residues. The CDR3 region is CASALTGETQYF. CDR3 nucleotide sequence: TGCGCCAGCGCCCTCACGGGGGAGACCCAGTACTTC.

This sequence joins TRBV5-1 and TRBJ2-1, with TRBD2 identical over 11 bases. Trimming took 3 bases from V and 4 from J; bases not matched to a gene: 12. CDR3 length: 18 residues. Looked up from germline, CDR1 is SGHRS and CDR2 is YFSETQ. The CDR3 loop is CASSSPTLAGGRYNEQFF. DNA of the CDR3: TGCGCCAGCAGCTCCCCCACCTTAGCGGGGGGGCGATACAATGAGCAGTTCTTC.

The genes are TRBV29-1 and TRBJ2-1, with D perhaps TRBD1 (6 bases). V gave up 6 bases and J gave up 0 bases, with 12 bases separating them. The CDR3 is 14 residues long. Germline assignment: CDR1 SQVTM and CDR2 ANQGSEA. CDR3 sequence reads: CSVGARGSYNEQFF. The DNA of the CDR3 is TGCAGCGTGGGGGCCCGGGGCTCCTACAATGAGCAGTTCTTC.

This clonotype was counted only a few times. V and J are TRBV6-5 and TRBJ2-5, with 10 nucleotides matching TRBD2. This CDR3 contains 16 residues. V dropped 2 bases and J dropped 2; count of bases not matched to a gene: 5. CDR1 MNHEY and CDR2 SVGAGI come from the germline V gene. CDR3 residues: CASSYGTSGTQETQYF. The CDR3 DNA follows: TGTGCCAGCAGTTACGGCACTAGCGGGACTCAAGAGACCCAGTACTTC.

The CDR3 nucleotides are TGCAGCGTTGAACGGGCGGGACGGGGGAGAGAGACCCAGTACTTC. Translation: CSVERAGRGRETQYF. J is TRBJ2-5 and V is TRBV29-1; maybe TRBD2 (6 bases). The germline V gene encodes CDR1 SQVTM and CDR2 ANQGSEA. The CDR3 covers 15 residues. V was cut by 2 bases and J by 4 bases, with 17 bases left in between.

V and J are TRBV15 and TRBJ2-1; no clear D gene. CDR1 and CDR2 (germline): LNHNV, YYDKDF (reference sequence). The CDR3 loop spans 15 amino acids. Trimming left V 3 bases short and J 6 bases short, with 15 bases between. Here the CDR3 reads CATSSRTRWINEQFF. As DNA, the CDR3 is TGTGCCACCAGCAGTCGGACGCGCTGGATCAATGAGCAGTTCTTC.

The rearrangement uses TRBV5-1 and TRBJ2-7; TRBD2 matches 7 bases. Losses at the gene ends were 4 bases for V and 7 bases for J; bases not matched to a gene: 8. CDR1 is SGHRS, CDR2 YFSETQ, per germline. CDR3 size: 13 residues. CDR3 sequence: CASSRDYSTEQYF. DNA for the CDR3: TGCGCCAGCAGCCGGGACTACTCTACGGAGCAGTACTTC. Full variable domain (rest looked up from reference TRBV5-1 and TRBJ2-7): KAGVTQTPRYLIKTRGQQVTLSCSPISGHRSVSWYQQTPGQGLQFLFEYFSETQRNKGNFPGRFSGRQFSNSRSEMNVSTLELGDSALYLCASSRDYSTEQYFGPGTRLTVT.

CDR3 in DNA: TGTGCCAGCAGTCACCCATTACTAGCGGGGGGGTACAATGAGCAGTTCTTC. This codes for CASSHPLLAGGYNEQFF. This chain joins TRBV12-3 or TRBV12-4 and TRBJ2-1, with 13 nucleotides matching TRBD2. This CDR3 is 17 amino acids long. The junction had 8 bases not matched to a gene; V was cut back by 5 bases and J by 4 bases.

The chain uses TRBV4-1 and TRBJ2-7; D could derive from TRBD1 or TRBD2 (6 bases each). This CDR3 contains 15 residues. V was shortened by 7 bases and J by 1 base, with 17 bases between the two germline ends. Germline CDR1 MGHRA, CDR2 YSYEKL. The CDR3 region has the DNA TGCGCCAGCACGAGTCACGGGGGCGGTTCCTACGAGCAGTACTTC. Protein: CASTSHGGGSYEQYF.

The chain employs TRBV20-1 and TRBJ1-6, with 7 positions matching TRBD1. V was pared by 6 bases and J by 7 bases, with 6 bases of the junction left unmatched. This CDR3 has 13 amino acids. Germline V gene data show CDR1 as DFQATT and CDR2 as SNEGSKA (reference sequence). This chain's CDR3 is CSAQGQPNSPLHF. CDR3 nucleotide sequence: TGCAGTGCCCAGGGACAGCCAAATTCACCCCTCCACTTT.

The rearrangement uses TRBV28 and TRBJ1-6; TRBD1 matches at 10 bases. Germline assignment: CDR1 MDHEN and CDR2 SYDVKM. V was pared by 6 bases and J by 7 bases, with 9 bases of the junction left unmatched. The CDR3 totals 16 residues. The CDR3 region is CASSLNDRGLNSPLHF. The CDR3 nucleotides are TGTGCCAGCAGCCTAAACGACAGGGGGCTGAATTCACCCCTCCACTTT.